The rows below give T cell receptor beta chains drawn from one sample of a study of T cell responses to AZD1222 COVID-19 vaccine. This table comes from immunoSEQ multiplex PCR, and its TCRdb copy is limited to in-frame clones, with some not included. The profile shows about 110,000 clones, approximately 90% of them singletons. The specimen was peripheral blood, collected 28 days after the second AZD1222 dose. The source is an adult who received the AZD1222 COVID-19 vaccine. CDR3s include the opening cysteine and the closing phenylalanine or tryptophan. Some rows have no size entry. The others give once, few or many, or a class for an expanded clone.

v_gene: TRBV18
j_gene: TRBJ2-7
abundance: once
CDR3aa: CASSPTSVPYEQYF

v_gene: TRBV2
j_gene: TRBJ1-1
abundance: .
CDR3aa: CATDRGLMNTEAFF

v_gene: TRBV5-1
j_gene: TRBJ2-1
abundance: .
CDR3aa: CASSLQSGQVYNEQFF

v_gene: TRBV2
j_gene: TRBJ1-4
abundance: .
CDR3aa: CASMTGDSEKLFF

v_gene: TRBV20-1
j_gene: TRBJ1-2
abundance: .
CDR3aa: CSASRLSYGYTF

v_gene: TRBV7-2
j_gene: TRBJ1-4
abundance: .
CDR3aa: CASNYGTGREKLFF

v_gene: TRBV25-1
j_gene: TRBJ1-4
abundance: .
CDR3aa: CASSETGILGEKLFF

v_gene: TRBV7-3
j_gene: TRBJ2-6
abundance: .
CDR3aa: CASSLFSNRGSGGANVLTF

v_gene: TRBV30
j_gene: TRBJ1-2
abundance: .
CDR3aa: CAWSVRAGSGSYTF

v_gene: TRBV30
j_gene: TRBJ2-2
abundance: .
CDR3aa: CAWSRIGGTRATGELFF

v_gene: TRBV27
j_gene: TRBJ1-2
abundance: .
CDR3aa: CASSFSRGTYGYTF

v_gene: TRBV11-2
j_gene: TRBJ1-3
abundance: .
CDR3aa: CASSLTITGISGNTIYF

v_gene: TRBV14
j_gene: TRBJ2-7
abundance: .
CDR3aa: CASSRVGTDSYEQYF

v_gene: TRBV7-9
j_gene: TRBJ2-2
abundance: .
CDR3aa: CASSLGTTGFANTGELFF

v_gene: TRBV19
j_gene: TRBJ1-1
abundance: few
CDR3aa: CASSMGDTEAFF

v_gene: TRBV5-1
j_gene: TRBJ2-5
abundance: once
CDR3aa: CASSLAGTGGSGTQYF

v_gene: TRBV28
j_gene: TRBJ1-6
abundance: .
CDR3aa: CASSSGDRNSPLHF

v_gene: TRBV7-2
j_gene: TRBJ2-7
abundance: .
CDR3aa: CASSFLSGDSYEQYF

v_gene: TRBV6-5
j_gene: TRBJ1-2
abundance: .
CDR3aa: CASGGQGETNYGYTF

v_gene: TRBV4-3
j_gene: TRBJ1-2
abundance: .
CDR3aa: CASSQDAWTGNYGYTF

v_gene: TRBV19
j_gene: TRBJ1-5
abundance: .
CDR3aa: CASSIDGGLSQPQHF

v_gene: TRBV7-9
j_gene: TRBJ1-2
abundance: few
CDR3aa: CASSLGQNYGYTF

v_gene: TRBV7-3
j_gene: TRBJ2-3
abundance: .
CDR3aa: CASSPDRTTDTQYF